A selection of T cell receptor beta chains follows, all from one sample in a study of cytomegalovirus exposure and HLA in healthy donors. Profiling relied on immunoSEQ multiplex PCR, and the TCRdb table lists in-frame clones only, not all of them. Listed are under 75,000 clones; about 2.4% falls within the top ten. Sequenced input: PBMCs. These receptor sequences come from a female donor in good health and CMV-seropositive. The CDR3 runs from the conserved cysteine through the conserved F or W. A D gene is named only where the DNA matches it firmly.

D	V	J	CDR3	DNA
.	TRBV6-1	TRBJ1-1	CASRWGGNTEAFF	TGTGCCAGCAGGTGGGGGGGGAACACTGAAGCTTTCTTT
TRBD2	TRBV19	TRBJ2-7	CASSVSGEAPLEQYF	TGTGCCAGTAGTGTTAGCGGGGAGGCTCCCCTCGAGCAGTACTTC
.	TRBV7-2	TRBJ2-7	CASSFQQGPYEQYF	TGTGCCAGCAGCTTCCAACAGGGACCCTACGAGCAGTACTTC
.	TRBV28	TRBJ2-3	CASSLGSYTDTQYF	TGTGCCAGCAGTTTGGGCAGCTACACAGATACGCAGTATTTT
.	TRBV11-2	TRBJ2-7	CASSLSAGRHYEQYF	TGTGCCAGCAGCTTATCAGCAGGGCGGCACTACGAGCAGTACTTC
.	TRBV19	TRBJ1-1	CASSPFGRNTEAFF	TGTGCCAGTAGTCCCTTTGGGAGGAACACTGAAGCTTTCTTT
TRBD2	TRBV28	TRBJ2-3	CASSLASGYTDTQYF	TGTGCCAGCAGTTTAGCTAGCGGATACACAGATACGCAGTATTTT
.	TRBV27	TRBJ1-5	CASSRRGQPQHF	TGTGCCAGCAGTCGCCGGGGACAGCCCCAGCATTTT
TRBD1	TRBV6-5	TRBJ1-2	CASSFTGTGGKGYTF	TGTGCCAGCAGTTTTACCGGGACAGGGGGCAAGGGCTACACCTTC
TRBD2	TRBV18	TRBJ2-7	CASSPQGLAAFREQYF	TGTGCCAGCTCACCACAGGGACTAGCGGCATTTCGGGAGCAGTACTTC
.	TRBV4-1	TRBJ1-1	CASSQGLSGYAEAFF	TGCGCCAGCAGCCAAGGACTTTCAGGGTACGCTGAAGCTTTCTTT
.	TRBV18	TRBJ2-7	CASSDRYNSYEQYF	TGTGCCAGCTCAGACAGGTACAACTCCTACGAGCAGTACTTC
TRBD1	TRBV6-5	TRBJ1-4	CASSYSNQGETLLFF	TGTGCCAGCAGTTACTCGAATCAGGGGGAGACGTTACTGTTTTTT
TRBD2	TRBV11-3	TRBJ2-1	CASSLGGGNEQFF	TGTGCCAGCAGCTTAGGGGGGGGGAATGAGCAGTTCTTC
.	TRBV28	TRBJ1-5	CASIDRRHNQPQHF	TGTGCCAGCATCGACAGAAGGCACAATCAGCCCCAGCATTTT
TRBD1	TRBV19	TRBJ2-2	CASSPWTGPNTGELFF	TGTGCCAGTAGCCCATGGACAGGCCCGAACACCGGGGAGCTGTTTTTT
.	TRBV9	TRBJ2-1	CASSVGPSNEQFF	TGTGCCAGCAGCGTCGGTCCTAGCAATGAGCAGTTCTTC
TRBD2	TRBV7-6	TRBJ2-1	CASSLGGLAGGIEQFF	TGTGCCAGCAGCTTAGGGGGACTAGCGGGGGGAATTGAGCAGTTCTTC
TRBD1	TRBV30	TRBJ1-1	CAWNQPDRGSPEAFF	TGTGCCTGGAACCAACCGGACAGGGGTTCACCTGAAGCTTTCTTT
TRBD2	TRBV27	TRBJ2-7	CASRAGTSGRTEQYF	TGTGCCAGCAGAGCAGGGACTAGCGGGCGCACGGAGCAGTACTTC
.	TRBV30	TRBJ2-7	CAWSGYYEQYF	TGTGCCTGGAGTGGGTACTACGAGCAGTACTTC
.	TRBV19	TRBJ1-3	CASMSGEAERNTIYF	TGTGCCAGTATGTCCGGGGAAGCGGAACGAAACACCATATATTTT
TRBD1	TRBV11-3	TRBJ1-3	CASSFSAGGNGNTIYF	TGTGCCAGCAGCTTTTCGGCAGGGGGGAATGGAAACACCATATATTTT